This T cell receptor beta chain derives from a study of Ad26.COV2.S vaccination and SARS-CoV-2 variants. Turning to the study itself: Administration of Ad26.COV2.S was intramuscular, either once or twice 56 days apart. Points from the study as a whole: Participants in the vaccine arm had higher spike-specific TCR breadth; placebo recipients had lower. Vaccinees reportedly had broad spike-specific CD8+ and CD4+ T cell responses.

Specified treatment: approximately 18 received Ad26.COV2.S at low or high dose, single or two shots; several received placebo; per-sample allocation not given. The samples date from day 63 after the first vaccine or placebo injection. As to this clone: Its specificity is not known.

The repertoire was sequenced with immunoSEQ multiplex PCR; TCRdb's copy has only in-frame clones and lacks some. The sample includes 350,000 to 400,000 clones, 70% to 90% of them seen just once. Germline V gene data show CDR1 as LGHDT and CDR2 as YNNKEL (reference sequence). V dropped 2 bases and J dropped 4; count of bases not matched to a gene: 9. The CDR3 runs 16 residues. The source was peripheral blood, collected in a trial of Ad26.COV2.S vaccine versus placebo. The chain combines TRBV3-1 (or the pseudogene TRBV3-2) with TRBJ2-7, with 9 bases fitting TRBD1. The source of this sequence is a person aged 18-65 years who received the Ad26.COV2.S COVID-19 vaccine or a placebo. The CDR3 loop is CASSQTNRGRWYEQYF. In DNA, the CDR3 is TGTGCCAGCAGCCAAACCAACAGGGGGCGGTGGTACGAGCAGTACTTC.